The T cell receptor beta chain described here comes from a study of cytomegalovirus exposure and HLA in healthy donors. In regard to this clone: The antigen remains unidentified.

Both 60 Vbeta primers and 13 Jbeta primers went into the PCR. Measured with immunoSEQ multiplex PCR; TCRdb has only the in-frame clones, and not every one. The table lists 150,000 to 200,000 clones, roughly 90% of them singletons. Study outcomes and limitations: The Asian-associated ancestry cluster reportedly had fewer N-insertions than the approximately 610-donor mean in a later analysis. Donors were assumed by presence/absence analyses to have roughly uniform sequencing depth. CMV antigen specificity was confirmed in vitro for three CMV-associated chains.

This TCR was sampled from a woman under 30 in good health and CMV-seronegative. Input material: PBMCs.

CDR3: CSAYSGGELFF. CDR3 coding DNA: TGCAGTGCTTATAGCGGCGGGGAGCTGTTTTTT. This chain joins TRBV20-1 and TRBJ2-2, with D tentatively TRBD2 (6 bases). In germline, CDR1 is DFQATT, CDR2 SNEGSKA (reference sequence). V lost 5 bases and J lost 7, with 8 bases in between. CDR3 size: 11 residues.